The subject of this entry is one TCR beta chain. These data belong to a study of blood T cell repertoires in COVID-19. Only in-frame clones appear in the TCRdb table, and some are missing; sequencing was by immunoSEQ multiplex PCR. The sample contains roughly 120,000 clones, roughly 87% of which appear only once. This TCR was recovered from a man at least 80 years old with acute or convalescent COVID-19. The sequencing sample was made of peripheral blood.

DNA of the CDR3: TGTGCCAGTAGTAAGGGGGCAAGCCAAGAGACCCAGTACTTC. This codes for CASSKGASQETQYF. The rearrangement links TRBV19 to TRBJ2-5; TRBD1 matches at 7 bases. The CDR3 sequence is 14 residues long. V was clipped by 4 bases and J by 1 base; unmatched bases: 3. Germline-derived CDR1 and CDR2 are LNHDA and SQIVND (reference sequence). Supplemented by reference TRBV19 and TRBJ2-5, the full variable domain reads DGGITQSPKYLFRKEGQNVTLSCEQNLNHDAMYWYRQDPGQGLRLIYYSQIVNDFQKGDIAEGYSVSREKKESFPLTVTSAQKNPTAFYLCASSKGASQETQYFGPGTRLLVL.